These 12 T cell receptor beta chains originate from one sample sequenced in a study of blood T cell repertoires in COVID-19. Clones were sequenced by immunoSEQ multiplex PCR, and TCRdb holds only the in-frame ones, with some missing. The sample has some 150,000 clones; about four fifths are singletons. The sample taken for sequencing was peripheral blood. These receptors all come from an elderly woman in a cohort sampled during active or convalescent COVID-19.

This sequence joins TRBV7-9 and TRBJ1-1; possibly TRBD1 for D (5 bases). The CDR3 consists of 13 residues. Looked up from germline, CDR1 is SEHNR and CDR2 is FQNEAQ (reference sequence). The ends were cut back, 6 bases at V and 5 bases at J, with 13 bases in the middle. The CDR3 sequence is CASRAGGGTEAFF. The DNA for the CDR3 is TGTGCCAGCAGGGCGGGTGGGGGGACTGAAGCTTTCTTT. The full variable domain, in which reference TRBV7-9 and TRBJ1-1 provide the parts outside the CDR3, is DTGVSQNPRHKITKRGQNVTFRCDPISEHNRLYWYRQTLGQGPEFLTYFQNEAQLEKSRLLSDRFSAERPKGSFSTLEIQRTEQGDSAMYLCASRAGGGTEAFFGQGTRLTVV.

The rearrangement links TRBV28 to TRBJ2-1, with 12 bases identical to TRBD1. The V gene end was trimmed by 7 bases and the J gene end by 10 bases; junction bases not matched to a gene: 11. CDR1 is MDHEN, CDR2 SYDVKM, per germline. The CDR3 has 15 residues. CDR3 nucleotides: TGTGCCAGCAACCGACCGGGACAGGGGGCGAGGGAGCAGTTCTTC. Amino acids: CASNRPGQGAREQFF.

This chain uses TRBV11-2 with TRBJ1-2; 7 nucleotides agree with TRBD1. This CDR3 is 14 amino acids long. V was clipped by 3 bases and J by 3 bases; unmatched bases: 4. Germline CDR1 and CDR2: SGHAT and FQNNGV. The CDR3 loop reads CASSLAGTDYGYTF. The CDR3 DNA reads TGTGCCAGCAGCTTGGCCGGGACAGACTATGGCTACACCTTC.

This chain links TRBV6-6 with TRBJ2-1; TRBD1 is a possible D gene (6 bases). This CDR3 spans 14 amino acids. Germline V lookup: CDR1 MNHNY, CDR2 SVGAGI (reference sequence). V shed 4 bases and J shed 1 base, with 8 bases lying between them. CDR3 nucleotides: TGTGCCAGCAGTTCGGACAGTTCCTACAATGAGCAGTTCTTC. This translates into CASSSDSSYNEQFF.

CDR3 nucleotide sequence: TGCGCCAGCAGCCAAGATAGACACACAGATACGCAGTATTTT. It specifies CASSQDRHTDTQYF. This rearrangement joins TRBV4-1 to TRBJ2-3; D unresolved. The CDR3 consists of 14 residues. CDR1 is MGHRA and CDR2 is YSYEKL in the germline V gene. The V gene lost 0 bases and the J gene lost 2 bases, with 6 bases spanning the gap.

This clone was seen only a few times. The chain has TRBV6-1 and TRBJ1-2; 7 bases fit TRBD1. Germline V gene data show CDR1 as MNHNS and CDR2 as SASEGT. The V gene end was trimmed by 2 bases and the J gene end by 6 bases; junction bases not matched to a gene: 12. This CDR3 has 16 amino acids. The CDR3 bases are TGTGCCAGCAGTGAATTCCGACTGTGGACAGGAGATGGCTACACCTTC. Its translation: CASSEFRLWTGDGYTF.

V is TRBV18 and J is TRBJ1-1; unclear D gene. The V end was cut by 3 bases, the J end by 2 bases, with 13 bases between. The CDR3 is 15 amino acids. Per the germline V gene, CDR1 is KGHSH and CDR2 is LQKENI. For the CDR3, the DNA is TGTGCCAGCTCACCCTCCTTTTTACTCAACACTGAAGCTTTCTTT. Translated, it gives CASSPSFLLNTEAFF.

This clone has a handful of counts. The rearrangement links TRBV19 to TRBJ2-2; TRBD1 matches 8 bases. This CDR3 spans 14 amino acids. CDR1 LNHDA and CDR2 SQIVND come from the germline V gene (reference sequence). The trim removed 6 bases at V and 5 bases at J, leaving 5 bases unmatched. The CDR3 DNA reads TGTGCCAGTAGGGACAGGGCGGGAACCGGGGAGCTGTTTTTT. It encodes CASRDRAGTGELFF.

J is TRBJ2-2 and V is TRBV19; 11 bases align to TRBD2. CDR1 LNHDA and CDR2 SQIVND come from the germline V gene (reference sequence). With V trimmed by 5 bases and J by 2 bases, 4 bases remained unmatched. CDR3 length equals 16 residues. In DNA, the CDR3 is TGTGCCAGTAGTGGACTAGCGGGTCGTAACACCGGGGAGCTGTTTTTT. This translates into CASSGLAGRNTGELFF.

The chain has TRBV19 and TRBJ1-5; D is possibly TRBD1 (5 bases). Deletions cut 1 base from V and 5 bases from J, with 12 bases between. CDR1 LNHDA and CDR2 SQIVND come from the germline V gene (reference sequence). The CDR3 has 15 amino acids. For the CDR3, the DNA is TGTGCCAGTAGTATAGGAGGAGGGACTGATCAGCCCCAGCATTTT. It specifies CASSIGGGTDQPQHF. The whole variable domain, filled in from reference TRBV19 and TRBJ1-5, reads DGGITQSPKYLFRKEGQNVTLSCEQNLNHDAMYWYRQDPGQGLRLIYYSQIVNDFQKGDIAEGYSVSREKKESFPLTVTSAQKNPTAFYLCASSIGGGTDQPQHFGDGTRLSIL.

The chain links TRBV4-1 to TRBJ1-2; 9 bases align to TRBD1. V gave up 4 bases and J gave up 2 bases; unmatched junction bases: 11. The CDR3 loop spans 17 amino acids. Germline loops: CDR1 MGHRA, CDR2 YSYEKL. The CDR3 loop reads CASSLFTGTGSNYGYTF. CDR3 nucleotide sequence: TGCGCCAGCAGCCTTTTTACCGGGACAGGGTCAAACTATGGCTACACCTTC.

The CDR3 bases are TGCGCCAGCAGCCTAACTCCGGGGGGGGAGACCCAGTACTTC. It is translated as CASSLTPGGETQYF. The chain carries TRBV5-1 and TRBJ2-5, with TRBD2 identical over 8 bases. After removal of 4 bases from V and 5 bases from J, the junction contained 7 bases not matched to a gene. The germline V gene encodes CDR1 SGHRS and CDR2 YFSETQ. This CDR3 spans 14 amino acids.